One sample yielded the 5 T cell receptor beta chains listed below, sequenced in a study of blood T cell repertoires in COVID-19. Assay: immunoSEQ multiplex PCR; the TCRdb copy retains only in-frame clones and omits some. The sample has 85,000 to 90,000 clones, more than 75% seen once. The sample taken for sequencing was peripheral blood. The receptors stem from a woman older than 75 with acute or convalescent COVID-19.

The rearrangement links TRBV28 to TRBJ1-2; no reliable D call. The CDR3 is 16 residues long. Per germline, CDR1 MDHEN and CDR2 SYDVKM. V was cut by 8 bases and J by 8 bases, with 27 bases left in between. CDR3 protein: CASPTSRISMSGGYTF. Here the CDR3 DNA reads TGTGCCAGCCCCACCTCCAGAATCTCTATGTCGGGGGGCTACACCTTC.

The rearrangement joins TRBV10-2 to TRBJ1-2; 9 bases fit TRBD1. With 1 base clipped from V and 2 bases from J, the junction kept 5 bases outside the gene matches. The CDR3 has 16 residues. CDR1 and CDR2 (germline): WSHSY, SAAADI. This CDR3 is CASSELRTGDNYGYTF. For the CDR3, the DNA is TGCGCCAGCAGTGAGTTAAGGACAGGGGACAACTATGGCTACACCTTC.

The chain carries TRBV24-1 and TRBJ2-2, with unresolved D. Per germline, CDR1 KGHDR and CDR2 SFDVKD. The ends were cut back, 1 base at V and 7 bases at J, with 6 bases in the middle. The CDR3 is made up of 13 amino acids. In nucleotides, the CDR3 is TGTGCCACCAGTGATTTACATCGCGGGGAGCTGTTTTTT. Protein sequence: CATSDLHRGELFF.

The chain employs TRBV5-1 and TRBJ1-5; D call uncertain. V lost 2 bases to trimming and J lost 2 bases, with 20 bases between them. The CDR3 is made up of 18 amino acids. CDR1 is SGHRS and CDR2 is YFSETQ in the germline V gene. CDR3 bases: TGCGCCAGCAGCTTTCTCGTTGGTCCCGGGAGAGGCAATCAGCCCCAGCATTTT. As protein: CASSFLVGPGRGNQPQHF.

V usage is TRBV7-2 and J usage is TRBJ2-6; tentatively, D is TRBD1 (5 bases). The CDR3 is 18 residues long. The germline V and J ends were trimmed by 1 base and 2 bases, with 15 bases remaining between them. CDR1 and CDR2 from the germline V gene are SGHTA and FQGNSA. The CDR3 is CASSLGRARAPGANVLTF. The DNA for the CDR3 is TGTGCCAGCAGCTTAGGTCGGGCCAGGGCCCCTGGGGCCAACGTCCTGACTTTC.